One T cell receptor (beta chain) is described in this entry. The data stem from a study of blood T cell repertoires in COVID-19. About the research overall: The analysed material was cDNA or gDNA that came from T cells, B-cell-depleted T cells, or PBMCs.

The Seattle patients joined while their infection was active and were tracked longitudinally afterward. Germline CDR1 reads LNHDA; CDR2 reads SQIVND (reference sequence). This CDR3 comprises 13 residues. V lost 7 bases and J lost 4, with 13 bases in between. Per the study methods: Nucleated cell number was recorded as an estimate derived from reference gene primer amplification. Assay used: immunoSEQ multiplex PCR; TCRdb lists only in-frame clones, some missing. V and J calls and clone size come straight from that table; D and trimming were deduced from the DNA. The data hold just over 300,000 clones, with about nine tenths observed a single time.

This receptor was identified in a woman aged 25 to 39 with COVID-19, enrolled during active disease. V is TRBV19 and J is TRBJ1-2; D remains unclear. The specimen sequenced was peripheral blood. CDR3 protein: CASTPGRIYGYTF. The DNA for the CDR3 is TGTGCCAGTACCCCGGGTCGGATCTATGGCTACACCTTC.